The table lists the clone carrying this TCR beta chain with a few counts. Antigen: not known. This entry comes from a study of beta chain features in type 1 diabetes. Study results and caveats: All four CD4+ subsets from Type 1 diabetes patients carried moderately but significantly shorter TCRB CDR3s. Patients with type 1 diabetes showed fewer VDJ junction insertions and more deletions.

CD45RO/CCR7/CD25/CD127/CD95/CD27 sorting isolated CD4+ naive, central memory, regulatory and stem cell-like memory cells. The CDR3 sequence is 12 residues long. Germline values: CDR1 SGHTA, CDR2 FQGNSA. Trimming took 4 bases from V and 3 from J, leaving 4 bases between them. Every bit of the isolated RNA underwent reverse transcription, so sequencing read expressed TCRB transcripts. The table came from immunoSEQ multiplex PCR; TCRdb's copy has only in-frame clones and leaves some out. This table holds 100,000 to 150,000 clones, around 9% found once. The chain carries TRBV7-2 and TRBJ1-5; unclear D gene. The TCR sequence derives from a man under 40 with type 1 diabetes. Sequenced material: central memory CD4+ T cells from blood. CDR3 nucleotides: TGTGCCAGCAGCTCCTACAATCAGCCCCAGCATTTT. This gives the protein CASSSYNQPQHF.